The clone carrying this T cell receptor (beta chain) came up a few times. Its target is not known. Sorting based on CD45RO/CCR7/CD25/CD127/CD95/CD27 separated CD4+ naive, central memory, regulatory and stem cell-like memory cells. The CDR3 totals 16 residues. The V end lost 4 bases, the J end lost 0 bases, and 14 bases lay between the germline ends. CDR1 and CDR2 (germline): SEHNR, FQNEAQ (reference sequence). These data belong to a study of beta chain features in type 1 diabetes. Overall study results and limits: Shorter templates might be favored by PCR, equally in patients and controls. Cells with high TCR expression could be over-represented when cDNA is sequenced. For Type 1 diabetes patients, all four CD4+ subsets carried TCRB CDR3s that were moderately but significantly shorter.

All of the isolated RNA was reverse transcribed, so expressed TCRB transcripts were sequenced. Sequenced by immunoSEQ multiplex PCR; TCRdb stores in-frame clones only, minus some. The repertoire holds 95,000 to 150,000 clones, with about 15% as singletons. This TCR derives from a man aged 25-45 years with type 1 diabetes. Sequencing was done on a sample of central memory CD4+ T cells from blood. The V and J genes are TRBV7-9 and TRBJ2-3; TRBD1 might be the D (5 bases). CDR3 sequence reads: CASSCIPGYSTDTQYF. DNA of the CDR3: TGTGCCAGCAGCTGCATTCCAGGGTATAGCACAGATACGCAGTATTTT. Complete variable domain (other parts from reference TRBV7-9 and TRBJ2-3): DTGVSQNPRHKITKRGQNVTFRCDPISEHNRLYWYRQTLGQGPEFLTYFQNEAQLEKSRLLSDRFSAERPKGSFSTLEIQRTEQGDSAMYLCASSCIPGYSTDTQYFGPGTRLTVL.